Listed here are 28 T cell receptor beta chains from one sample, sequenced in a study of blood T cells in healthy people across ages. Primers used in a second PCR of about 6 to 11 cycles were a sample-barcoded 5' primer and a J-beta primer mix. From the 5' RACE reads, TCRdb called clonotypes with MiXCR, one entry per CDR3 protein. There are around 800,000 distinct CDR3 sequences in the sample; more than 40% occur only once, and 15% to 25% lies in the top ten. Sequencing was performed on blood. The receptors stem from a man aged 55 to 70 in good health.

This clonotype was recorded a few times. The rearrangement links TRBV29-1 to TRBJ2-7; 9 positions agree with TRBD1. The V gene end was trimmed by 3 bases and the J gene end by 4 bases; junction bases not matched to a gene: 10. Germline CDR1 and CDR2: SQVTM and ANQGSEA. CDR3 length: 15 residues. The CDR3 DNA is TGCAGCGTTGAGGGGACAGGGAATACAATTTACGAGCAGTACTTC. This gives the protein CSVEGTGNTIYEQYF.

The genes are TRBV5-1 and TRBJ1-6; weak D call: TRBD1 (5 bases). V was clipped by 4 bases and J by 1 base, with 12 bases between them. CDR1 and CDR2 (germline): SGHRS, YFSETQ. There are 16 residues in the CDR3. DNA of the CDR3: TGCGCCAGCAGCACCGCCAGGGATTCCTATAATTCACCCCTCCACTTT. Translated, it gives CASSTARDSYNSPLHF.

The chain uses TRBV20-1 and TRBJ2-1; 8 nucleotides match TRBD2. Germline-derived CDR1 and CDR2 are DFQATT and SNEGSKA (reference sequence). Trimming took 1 base from V and 5 from J; bases not matched to a gene: 7. This CDR3 region has 15 residues. The CDR3 sequence: CSARASGGLNNEQFF. In DNA form, the CDR3 reads TGCAGTGCTAGAGCCAGCGGGGGCCTCAACAATGAGCAGTTCTTC.

This clonotype was seen at least ten times. V gene TRBV9 combines with J gene TRBJ2-1; D gene ambiguous. The CDR3 totals 13 residues. CDR1 is SGDLS, CDR2 YYNGEE, per germline. V was shortened by 0 bases and J by 4 bases, with 5 bases between the two germline ends. This chain's CDR3 is CASSVGSYNEQFF. The CDR3 bases are TGTGCCAGCAGCGTAGGGTCTTACAATGAGCAGTTCTTC. Full variable domain (rest looked up from reference TRBV9 and TRBJ2-1): DSGVTQTPKHLITATGQRVTLRCSPRSGDLSVYWYQQSLDQGLQFLIQYYNGEERAKGNILERFSAQQFPDLHSELNLSSLELGDSALYFCASSVGSYNEQFFGPGTRLTVL.

The CDR3: CASSQDRGQGSYEQYF. CDR3 DNA: TGCGCCAGCAGCCAAGATCGAGGACAAGGCTCCTACGAGCAGTACTTC. The chain recombines TRBV4-1 with TRBJ2-7; D is possibly TRBD1 (5 bases). The CDR3 contains 16 residues. Per the germline V gene, CDR1 is MGHRA and CDR2 is YSYEKL. V lost 0 bases and J 0 bases, leaving 12 bases between the germline ends.

The CDR3 nucleotides read TGTGCCAGCAGTTTAGGTGACAGGGGTTCTGATACGCAGTATTTT. This sequence encodes CASSLGDRGSDTQYF. The rearrangement joins TRBV27 to TRBJ2-3; 8 nucleotides agree with TRBD1. This CDR3 spans 15 amino acids. Germline V lookup: CDR1 MNHEY, CDR2 SMNVEV (reference sequence). The V segment lost 2 bases and the J segment 6 bases; nucleotides outside the gene matches: 7.

The chain links TRBV27 to TRBJ2-1; 12 bases agree with TRBD1. Per germline, CDR1 MNHEY and CDR2 SMNVEV (reference sequence). The ends lost 5 bases at V and 10 bases at J; junction bases unmatched: 18. The CDR3 contains 18 residues. The CDR3 sequence: CASSQQSGTGGRSYEQFF. The CDR3, as DNA: TGTGCCAGCAGTCAGCAATCCGGGACAGGGGGCAGGTCCTACGAGCAGTTCTTC.

Regarding this clonotype: One junction end disagrees with the germline gene, perhaps due to a read error. The chain combines TRBV20-1 with TRBJ1-2; possible D gene TRBD1, 5 bases. This CDR3 contains 15 residues. Germline V gives CDR1 DFQATT, CDR2 SNEGSKA (reference sequence). CDR3 sequence reads: CSANLQNKEGYGHTF. The CDR3 DNA follows: TGCAGTGCTAATCTTCAAAACAAAGAGGGGTATGGCCACACCTTC.

This rearrangement joins TRBV28 to TRBJ2-5; TRBD1 matches at 9 bases. Germline V gene data show CDR1 as MDHEN and CDR2 as SYDVKM. The V and J ends lost 5 bases and 4 bases, in that order; junction bases with no gene match: 8. This CDR3 spans 15 amino acids. The CDR3 reads CASSLPGQGVETQYF. The CDR3 nucleotides are TGTGCCAGCAGTCTCCCGGGACAGGGAGTAGAGACCCAGTACTTC.

This clonotype has a handful of counts. This sequence joins TRBV7-2 and TRBJ2-4; D is tentatively TRBD1 or TRBD2 (5 bases each). The CDR3 runs to 14 residues. V was clipped by 5 bases and J by 8 bases, with 16 bases between them. Per the germline V gene, CDR1 is SGHTA and CDR2 is FQGNSA. For the CDR3, the DNA is TGTGCCAGCAGCCTTGAGGGGCTCTGGGACATTCAGTACTTC. Its translation: CASSLEGLWDIQYF. Looking up the rest from reference TRBV7-2 and TRBJ2-4 gives the full variable domain: GAGVSQSPSNKVTEKGKDVELRCDPISGHTALYWYRQSLGQGLEFLIYFQGNSAPDKSGLPSDRFSAERTGGSVSTLTIQRTQQEDSAVYLCASSLEGLWDIQYFGAGTRLSVL.

J is TRBJ2-5 and V is TRBV6-5, with 7 positions matching TRBD2. Germline V lookup: CDR1 MNHEY, CDR2 SVGAGI. V trimming: 1 base; J trimming: 1 base; junction bases outside the gene matches: 3. This CDR3 has 15 amino acids. The CDR3, as DNA: TGTGCCAGCAGTTACTTCAAGCGGGGCCAAGAGACCCAGTACTTC. Its protein is CASSYFKRGQETQYF.

This chain uses TRBV20-1 with TRBJ1-6; D unclear. V was trimmed by 6 bases and J by 3 bases, leaving 12 bases between them. Germline V gene data show CDR1 as DFQATT and CDR2 as SNEGSKA (reference sequence). The CDR3 is made up of 14 amino acids. The CDR3 nucleotides are TGCAGTGCCCAGGTTGGGCGCTATAATTCACCCCTCCACTTT. As protein: CSAQVGRYNSPLHF.

There are a few counts of this clonotype. The V gene is TRBV4-1, the J gene TRBJ1-1; D perhaps matches TRBD1 (5 bases). The V gene's germline CDR1 is MGHRA and CDR2 YSYEKL. Trimming stripped 1 base from V and 5 bases from J, with 14 bases between. This CDR3 has 15 amino acids. The CDR3 sequence is CASSQAVAGMTEAFF. The CDR3, as DNA: TGCGCCAGCAGCCAAGCGGTTGCAGGGATGACTGAAGCTTTCTTT.

This clonotype was picked up a small number of times. This chain links TRBV6-1 with TRBJ2-7, with D possibly being TRBD1 or TRBD2 (5 bases each). Deletions cut 2 bases from V and 1 base from J, with 12 bases between. The CDR3 is made up of 15 amino acids. The germline CDR1 and CDR2 sequences are MNHNS and SASEGT. CDR3 loop: CASSEPGRNSYEQYF. CDR3 DNA: TGTGCCAGCAGTGAACCGGGACGGAATTCCTACGAGCAGTACTTC.

V and J are TRBV11-2 and TRBJ1-1; D is uncertain. The germline gives CDR1 SGHAT, CDR2 FQNNGV. The germline V and J ends were trimmed by 2 bases and 3 bases, with 10 bases remaining between them. The length of the CDR3 is 14 residues. CDR3 loop: CASSLYLKDTEAFF. The DNA of the CDR3 is TGTGCCAGCAGCTTATATCTTAAAGACACTGAAGCTTTCTTT.

This clonotype showed up just a few times. V gene TRBV18 combines with J gene TRBJ1-2; possible D gene TRBD1, 6 bases. The CDR3 is made up of 15 amino acids. V shed 0 bases and J shed 3 bases, with 11 bases lying between them. From germline, CDR1 is KGHSH and CDR2 LQKENI. CDR3 loop: CASSPPGAGDYGYTF. DNA for the CDR3: TGTGCCAGCTCACCACCGGGGGCTGGAGACTATGGCTACACCTTC.

This clonotype was observed a few times. The V and J genes are TRBV12-3 or TRBV12-4 and TRBJ2-4; D possibly uses TRBD1 or TRBD2 (5 bases each). V lost 2 bases and J 7 bases, leaving 15 bases between the germline ends. This CDR3 region has 15 residues. CDR3 bases: TGTGCCAGCAGTTTAAGGGGACGGTCGGATAACATTCAGTACTTC. Protein: CASSLRGRSDNIQYF.

A note on this clonotype: This may be a read error: a much more frequent sequence differs by one nucleotide. The V and J genes are TRBV27 and TRBJ1-1; D is perhaps TRBD1 (5 bases). CDR3 length: 13 residues. Looked up from germline, CDR1 is MNHEY and CDR2 is SMNVEV (reference sequence). CDR3 sequence (DNA): TGTGCCAGCAGTGTCCAGGGTTACACTAAAGCTTTCTTT. Translated: CASSVQGYTKAFF.

Many counts were recorded for this clonotype. The chain combines TRBV15 with TRBJ2-3, with 8 bases lining up with TRBD2. Germline CDR1 is LNHNV and CDR2 is YYDKDF (reference sequence). After removal of 8 bases from V and 3 bases from J, the junction contained 7 bases not matched to a gene. The CDR3 extends over 14 amino acids. CDR3 bases: TGTGCCACCGCCCGGCGGGGGGCTACAGATACGCAGTATTTT. It specifies CATARRGATDTQYF.

This rearrangement joins TRBV25-1 to TRBJ1-2; D ambiguous. Germline V gene lookup returns CDR1 MGHDK and CDR2 SYGVNS. CDR3 length: 13 residues. Deletions cut 6 bases from V and 10 bases from J, with 18 bases between. CDR3 residues: CASSLAGVDDYTF. The CDR3 DNA reads as TGTGCCAGCAGCTTGGCGGGAGTCGATGACTACACCTTC.

This clonotype was counted only a few times. The V gene is TRBV2, the J gene TRBJ1-1; no clear D. The V gene lost 8 bases and the J gene lost 5 bases, with 15 bases spanning the gap. The germline CDR1 and CDR2 sequences are SNHLY and FYNNEI. The CDR3 spans 13 residues. DNA of the CDR3: TGTGCCAGCTGTAAAGGACCACAGACTGAAGCTTTCTTT. This encodes CASCKGPQTEAFF.

This chain connects TRBV27 to TRBJ2-1; 11 bases are a match to TRBD2. J lost 9 bases, V lost 3 bases, and 16 bases had no gene match. The germline V gene encodes CDR1 MNHEY and CDR2 SMNVEV (reference sequence). The length of the CDR3 is 18 residues. The CDR3 DNA follows: TGTGCCAGCAGTTTCATAGCGGGGGGGGCTCCCGTTGCATTTGAGCAGTTCTTC. Amino acid sequence: CASSFIAGGAPVAFEQFF.

This clonotype has more than one count but fewer than ten. The CDR3 DNA sequence: TGCAGTGCTAGAGAAGGATACAATGAGCAGTTCTTC. Its translation is CSAREGYNEQFF. The chain carries TRBV20-1 and TRBJ2-1; the D is unclear. This CDR3 spans 12 amino acids. The germline CDR1 and CDR2 sequences are DFQATT and SNEGSKA (reference sequence). The V gene lost 0 bases and the J gene lost 4 bases, with 4 bases spanning the gap.

The rearrangement joins TRBV7-2 to TRBJ1-3; no clear D. There are 12 residues in the CDR3. In germline, CDR1 is SGHTA, CDR2 FQGNSA. Trimming took 2 bases from V and 6 from J, leaving 5 bases between them. The CDR3 bases are TGTGCCAGCAGCTTAAATCTAAACACCATATATTTT. Encoded protein: CASSLNLNTIYF.

This clonotype appeared many times. This sequence joins TRBV2 and TRBJ2-7, with D hard to call. Looked up from germline, CDR1 is SNHLY and CDR2 is FYNNEI. The CDR3 has 12 residues. V gave up 5 bases and J gave up 3 bases, with 8 bases separating them. The CDR3 loop reads CASSLYNYEQYF. The CDR3 DNA is TGTGCCAGCAGTCTCTATAACTACGAGCAGTACTTC. Looking up the rest from reference TRBV2 and TRBJ2-7 gives the full variable domain: EPEVTQTPSHQVTQMGQEVILRCVPISNHLYFYWYRQILGQKVEFLVSFYNNEISEKSEIFDDQFSVERPDGSNFTLKIRSTKLEDSAMYFCASSLYNYEQYFGPGTRLTVT.

In its sample, this clonotype was seen a few times. The junction departs from the called germline gene at one end, perhaps through a read error. The V gene is TRBV2, the J gene TRBJ2-1, with TRBD1 as a possible D gene (6 bases). The germline CDR1 and CDR2 sequences are SNHLY and FYNNEI. The CDR3 consists of 15 residues. CDR3 protein: CASREGTHSIYEQFF. CDR3 bases: TGTGCCAGCAGGGAAGGGACACATTCGATCTATGAGCAGTTCTTC. Filled out from reference TRBV2 and TRBJ2-1, the complete variable domain reads EPEVTQTPSHQVTQMGQEVILRCVPISNHLYFYWYRQILGQKVEFLVSFYNNEISEKSEIFDDQFSVERPDGSNFTLKIRSTKLEDSAMYFCASREGTHSIYEQFFGPGTRLTVL.

This clonotype turned up a few times. The chain has TRBV6-2 or TRBV6-3 and TRBJ2-7; D might be TRBD2 (5 bases). This CDR3 has 14 amino acids. V shed 2 bases and J shed 1 base, with 9 bases lying between them. Germline CDR1 MNHEY, CDR2 SVGEGT. The CDR3 nucleotides are TGTGCCAGCAGTTACGAGGGCAGATCCTACGAGCAGTACTTC. This translates into CASSYEGRSYEQYF.

This clonotype was seen a few times. V and J are TRBV10-3 and TRBJ2-7; D is unresolved. CDR1 and CDR2 (germline): ENHRY, SYGVKD. The CDR3 covers 11 residues. The ends were cut back, 2 bases at V and 2 bases at J, with 1 base in the middle. CDR3 DNA: TGTGCCATCAGTGAGGCCTACGAGCAGTACTTC. It translates to CAISEAYEQYF.